The 6 T cell receptor beta chains below were found in one sample sequenced in a study of cytomegalovirus exposure and HLA in healthy donors. The PCR was carried out with 60 Vbeta primers and 13 Jbeta primers. The data were produced by immunoSEQ multiplex PCR, yet TCRdb's version contains in-frame clones alone and is incomplete. The table shows approximately 160,000 clones, with 70% occurring only once. Sequenced: PBMCs. The receptors come from a man aged 18 to 29 in good health and CMV-seropositive.

This chain joins TRBV6-1 and TRBJ1-1; D is possibly TRBD1 (5 bases). The CDR3 consists of 13 residues. Germline CDR1 MNHNS, CDR2 SASEGT. Trimming removed 3 bases at V and 7 bases at J, with 12 bases between. The CDR3 region has the DNA TGTGCCAGCAGTGAGATAGACAGAGATGAAGCTTTCTTT. Its translation: CASSEIDRDEAFF.

This rearrangement joins TRBV5-4 to TRBJ2-5; 11 bases fit TRBD2. The CDR3 is 15 residues long. Germline-derived CDR1 and CDR2 are SGHNT and YYREEE (reference sequence). The ends lost 5 bases at V and 1 base at J; junction bases unmatched: 4. The CDR3 DNA is TGTGCCAGCAGTATAGCGGGAGGGACCCAAGAGACCCAGTACTTC. This encodes CASSIAGGTQETQYF.

In its sample, this clone was seen once. The J gene is TRBJ2-1, the V gene TRBV5-6; 14 bases are a match to TRBD2. CDR1 SGHDT and CDR2 YYEEEE come from the germline V gene. V lost 4 bases to trimming and J lost 2 bases; unmatched junction nucleotides: 2. This CDR3 spans 16 amino acids. The CDR3 protein is CASSMGLAGAYNEQFF. The CDR3 bases are TGTGCCAGCAGCATGGGACTAGCGGGGGCCTACAATGAGCAGTTCTTC. Based on the CDR3 plus reference TRBV5-6 and TRBJ2-1, the full variable domain is DAGVTQSPTHLIKTRGQQVTLRCSPKSGHDTVSWYQQALGQGPQFIFQYYEEEERQRGNFPDRFSGHQFPNYSSELNVNALLLGDSALYLCASSMGLAGAYNEQFFGPGTRLTVL.

The rearrangement joins TRBV19 to TRBJ2-1; 8 bases align to TRBD2. The trim removed 6 bases at V and 5 bases at J, leaving 6 bases unmatched. The length of the CDR3 is 14 residues. Germline assignment: CDR1 LNHDA and CDR2 SQIVND (reference sequence). Here the CDR3 reads CASRVAGGDNEQFF. CDR3 DNA sequence: TGTGCCAGTAGGGTCGCGGGAGGAGACAATGAGCAGTTCTTC. Supplemented by reference TRBV19 and TRBJ2-1, the full variable domain reads DGGITQSPKYLFRKEGQNVTLSCEQNLNHDAMYWYRQDPGQGLRLIYYSQIVNDFQKGDIAEGYSVSREKKESFPLTVTSAQKNPTAFYLCASRVAGGDNEQFFGPGTRLTVL.

Regarding this clone: A junction boundary mismatches the germline segment, possibly from a read error. The chain combines TRBV5-1 with TRBJ2-5; 9 nucleotides line up with TRBD1. This CDR3 is 17 amino acids long. Germline V CDR1 and CDR2: SGHRS, YFSETQ. In DNA form, the CDR3 reads TGCGCCAGCAGCTTGACTACAGGGGGCGCGATTCAAGGGACCCAGTACTTC. Its protein is CASSLTTGGAIQGTQYF.

The gene calls are TRBV30 and TRBJ2-2; the match to TRBD1 covers 7 bases. Germline CDR1 and CDR2: GTSNPN and SVGIG (reference sequence). V dropped 5 bases and J dropped 4; count of bases not matched to a gene: 4. There are 13 residues in the CDR3. The CDR3, as DNA: TGTGCCTGGCGACAGGGCCGCACCGGGGAGCTGTTTTTT. Translated, it gives CAWRQGRTGELFF.